This T cell receptor (beta chain) emerged from a study of T cells after yellow fever vaccination. General study points: Secondary responses were weaker yet peaked faster, day 5 versus 15. The CD4 compartment and the CD8 compartment contained a small share of clonotypes in common. Detected again after the booster were most primary-vaccination clones, at 95% to 97% CD4 and about 89% CD8.

The CDR3 sequence is 18 residues long. V was shortened by 5 bases and J by 4 bases, with 23 bases between the two germline ends. Germline assignment: CDR1 SGHTA and CDR2 FQGTGA. 5'RACE template switching produced TCR cDNA carrying a universal primer site and UMIs. Each CDR3 protein gets one entry after TCRdb re-called the 5' RACE reads with MiXCR. The data contain approximately 10,000 distinct CDR3 sequences, 4.5% to 5.5% of them singletons. Ten or more counts support this clonotype. This rearrangement joins TRBV7-3 to TRBJ2-2; D is possibly TRBD1 (5 bases). The sequence was collected from a man between 18 and 35 years old who received the YFV17D yellow fever vaccine. The material sequenced was PBMCs, either bulk or a sorted T-cell subset (CD4+, CD8+, memory, or dextramer-sorted; not recorded which), taken around 15 days after the first yellow fever vaccination. CDR3 loop: CASSPRIFGQGGTGELFF. The CDR3 coding sequence is TGTGCCAGCAGCCCCCGTATTTTTGGGCAGGGCGGCACCGGGGAGCTGTTTTTT.